Below, 18 T cell receptor beta chains from the same sample are listed, as sequenced in a study of blood T cell repertoires in COVID-19. The repertoire was sequenced with immunoSEQ multiplex PCR; TCRdb's copy has only in-frame clones and lacks some. The table shows 300,000 to 400,000 clones, with around 87% occurring only once. Specimen: peripheral blood. Every receptor here comes from a woman between 45 and 60 years old who had recovered from COVID-19.

The chain links TRBV30 to TRBJ2-5; D uncertain. Trimming took off 0 bases at V and 4 bases at J, with 6 bases between the two ends. CDR1 is GTSNPN and CDR2 is SVGIG in the germline V gene (reference sequence). This CDR3 contains 12 residues. The CDR3 loop reads CAWSVFGETQYF. The CDR3 nucleotides read TGTGCCTGGAGTGTATTCGGAGAGACCCAGTACTTC.

CDR3 coding DNA: TGTGCCAGCAGCTCCAGCGACGGGTACTCCTACGAGCAGTACTTC. Amino acids: CASSSSDGYSYEQYF. The genes are TRBV28 and TRBJ2-7; the D is unclear. CDR1 is MDHEN, CDR2 SYDVKM, per germline. The CDR3 is made up of 15 amino acids. V lost 6 bases and J 0 bases, leaving 15 bases between the germline ends.

V usage is TRBV27 and J usage is TRBJ2-3, with 11 bases that match TRBD2. CDR1 and CDR2 from the germline V gene are MNHEY and SMNVEV (reference sequence). The CDR3 runs 16 residues. The trim removed 10 bases at V and 1 base at J, leaving 10 bases unmatched. The CDR3 nucleotides are TGTGCCACCGGACGTAGCGGGAGGGACCGCACAGATACGCAGTATTTT. Protein product: CATGRSGRDRTDTQYF.

This chain uses TRBV18 with TRBJ2-7; TRBD2 might be the D (6 bases). Germline V CDR1 and CDR2: KGHSH, LQKENI. The CDR3 length is 16 residues. With 4 bases removed from V and 3 bases from J, the gap between germline ends came to 19 bases. As DNA, the CDR3 is TGTGCCAGCTCACTTACCATCGGGATGGGGGGCTACGAGCAGTACTTC. It is translated as CASSLTIGMGGYEQYF.

This clone was picked up one time. The CDR3 DNA reads as TGCGCCAGCAGCCTGGGACCGGCGGGGGGGAACCAAGAGACCCAGTACTTC. Its translation is CASSLGPAGGNQETQYF. The chain recombines TRBV5-1 with TRBJ2-5; 9 positions agree with TRBD2. This CDR3 has 17 amino acids. V was pared by 4 bases and J by 0 bases, with 10 bases of the junction left unmatched. Per germline, CDR1 SGHRS and CDR2 YFSETQ.

The chain uses TRBV11-3 and TRBJ2-7, with D possibly TRBD2 on 5 matching bases. This CDR3 is 16 amino acids long. Between the trimmed V and J ends, which lost 1 base and 2 bases, there was a span of 15 bases. Germline CDR1 is SGHNT and CDR2 is YENEEA. The chain's CDR3 is CASSLGGRLGTYEQYF. The CDR3 DNA follows: TGTGCCAGCAGCTTAGGAGGGCGGCTTGGGACCTACGAGCAGTACTTC.

This chain joins TRBV7-7 and TRBJ1-1; TRBD1 matches 11 bases. V was clipped by 2 bases and J by 3 bases; unmatched bases: 5. Germline V CDR1 and CDR2: SSHAT, FNYEAQ (reference sequence). This CDR3 comprises 16 residues. CDR3 in DNA: TGTGCCAGCAGCTTAAAGGACAGGGGGCGAGACACTGAAGCTTTCTTT. Its protein product is CASSLKDRGRDTEAFF. Filled out from reference TRBV7-7 and TRBJ1-1, the complete variable domain reads GAGVSQSPRYKVTKRGQDVTLRCDPISSHATLYWYQQALGQGPEFLTYFNYEAQPDKSGLPSDRFSAERPEGSISTLTIQRTEQRDSAMYRCASSLKDRGRDTEAFFGQGTRLTVV.

This clone showed up many times. The chain carries TRBV19 and TRBJ1-1; 11 bases map to TRBD1. The CDR3 spans 14 residues. The germline CDR1 and CDR2 sequences are LNHDA and SQIVND (reference sequence). The V segment lost 5 bases and the J segment 7 bases; nucleotides outside the gene matches: 6. For the CDR3, the DNA is TGTGCCAGTAGTCTAGGACAGGGGGCGGTTGAAGCTTTCTTT. Protein sequence: CASSLGQGAVEAFF. Using reference TRBV19 and TRBJ1-1 for the parts outside the CDR3, the full variable domain is DGGITQSPKYLFRKEGQNVTLSCEQNLNHDAMYWYRQDPGQGLRLIYYSQIVNDFQKGDIAEGYSVSREKKESFPLTVTSAQKNPTAFYLCASSLGQGAVEAFFGQGTRLTVV.

V is TRBV11-3 and J is TRBJ1-1, with D unresolved. This CDR3 comprises 12 residues. Germline CDR1 SGHNT, CDR2 YENEEA. Trimming left V 6 bases short and J 3 bases short, with 8 bases between. CDR3 sequence reads: CASSNGYTEAFF. CDR3 bases: TGTGCCAGCAGTAACGGTTACACTGAAGCTTTCTTT. The variable domain in full, with the rest retrieved from reference TRBV11-3 and TRBJ1-1, is EAGVVQSPRYKIIEKKQPVAFWCNPISGHNTLYWYLQNLGQGPELLIRYENEEAVDDSQLPKDRFSAERLKGVDSTLKIQPAELGDSAVYLCASSNGYTEAFFGQGTRLTVV.

The chain uses TRBV7-2 and TRBJ1-6; D unresolved. This CDR3 has 11 amino acids. Trimming took 5 bases from V and 8 from J, leaving 4 bases between them. Germline lookup yields CDR1 SGHTA and CDR2 FQGNSA. The CDR3 DNA reads as TGTGCCAGCAGCCTTGATTCACCCCTCCACTTT. It encodes CASSLDSPLHF.

The CDR3 protein is CASSLDRVMNSPLHF. The CDR3 DNA follows: TGTGCCAGCAGCTTAGATCGGGTCATGAATTCACCCCTCCACTTT. The chain joins TRBV11-2 to TRBJ1-6; D gene ambiguous. Looked up from germline, CDR1 is SGHAT and CDR2 is FQNNGV. The CDR3 totals 15 residues. V lost 0 bases and J 7 bases, leaving 10 bases between the germline ends.

The table lists this clone with a few counts. This sequence joins TRBV7-9 and TRBJ1-2; 7 bases are a match to TRBD1. The germline V gene has CDR1 SEHNR and CDR2 FQNEAQ (reference sequence). The CDR3 is 14 residues long. With V trimmed by 4 bases and J by 8 bases, 10 bases remained unmatched. The CDR3 here is CASSYIDRARGYTF. The CDR3 nucleotides read TGTGCCAGCAGCTACATCGACAGGGCGAGGGGCTACACCTTC.

The chain recombines TRBV5-1 with TRBJ2-3; 11 bases are shared with TRBD2. V lost 5 bases and J lost 0; bases outside the gene matches: 5. CDR3 length: 16 amino acids. Germline values: CDR1 SGHRS, CDR2 YFSETQ. The CDR3 spells CASSRGTSGSTDTQYF. CDR3 nucleotide sequence: TGCGCCAGCAGTCGGGGGACTAGCGGCAGCACAGATACGCAGTATTTT.

In DNA form, the CDR3 reads TGTGCCAGCAGCGCGCAGACAGGACTTCAAGAGACCCAGTACTTC. This gives the protein CASSAQTGLQETQYF. This rearrangement joins TRBV11-2 to TRBJ2-5, with TRBD1 as a possible D gene (6 bases). This CDR3 has 15 residues. Germline lookup yields CDR1 SGHAT and CDR2 FQNNGV. V lost 5 bases to trimming and J lost 2 bases, with 15 bases between them.

This sequence joins TRBV7-2 and TRBJ1-2, with no clear D. The CDR3 is made up of 15 amino acids. Germline lookup yields CDR1 SGHTA and CDR2 FQGNSA. Deletions cut 5 bases from V and 4 bases from J, with 17 bases between. The CDR3 here is CASSQDPGSRYGYTF. CDR3 DNA: TGTGCCAGCAGCCAAGACCCGGGGAGCCGCTATGGCTACACCTTC.

This clone appeared a single time. The V gene is TRBV28, the J gene TRBJ2-7, with 7 bases matching TRBD1. In germline, CDR1 is MDHEN, CDR2 SYDVKM. The CDR3 has 13 residues. The ends lost 7 bases at V and 1 base at J; junction bases unmatched: 4. In DNA, the CDR3 is TGTGCCAGCATCCGACAGGGATCCTACGAGCAGTACTTC. Encoded protein: CASIRQGSYEQYF.

This chain links TRBV28 with TRBJ2-7; D is ambiguous. The V end lost 4 bases, the J end lost 2 bases, and 21 bases lay between the germline ends. The germline V gene has CDR1 MDHEN and CDR2 SYDVKM. The CDR3 consists of 17 residues. CDR3 nucleotide sequence: TGTGCCAGCAGTTCCCTGCCCTCGACTTTTAAGCCCTACGAGCAGTACTTC. As protein: CASSSLPSTFKPYEQYF.

This clone occurred once. This sequence joins TRBV6-5 and TRBJ2-7; the match to TRBD2 covers 7 bases. Germline CDR1 and CDR2: MNHEY and SVGAGI. J gave up 2 bases and V 6 bases, and 7 bases lay outside the gene matches. The length of the CDR3 is 14 residues. CDR3 in DNA: TGTGCCAGCAGGGTGGCTAGCGGTACCTACGAGCAGTACTTC. It yields the protein CASRVASGTYEQYF.